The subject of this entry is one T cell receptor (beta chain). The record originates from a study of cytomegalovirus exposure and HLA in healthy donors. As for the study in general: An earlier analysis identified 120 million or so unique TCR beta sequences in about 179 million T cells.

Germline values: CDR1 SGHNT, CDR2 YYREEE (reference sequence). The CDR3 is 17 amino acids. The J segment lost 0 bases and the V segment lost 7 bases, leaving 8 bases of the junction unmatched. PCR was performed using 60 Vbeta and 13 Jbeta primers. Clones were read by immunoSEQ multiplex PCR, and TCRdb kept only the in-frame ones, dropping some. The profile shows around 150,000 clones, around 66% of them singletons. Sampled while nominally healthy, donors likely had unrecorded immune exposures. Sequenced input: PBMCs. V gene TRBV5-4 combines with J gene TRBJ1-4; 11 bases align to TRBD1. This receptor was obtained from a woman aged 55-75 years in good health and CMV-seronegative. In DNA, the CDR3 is TGTGCCAGCGGGACAGGGGGAATTACTGCAACTAATGAAAAACTGTTTTTT. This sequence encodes CASGTGGITATNEKLFF.